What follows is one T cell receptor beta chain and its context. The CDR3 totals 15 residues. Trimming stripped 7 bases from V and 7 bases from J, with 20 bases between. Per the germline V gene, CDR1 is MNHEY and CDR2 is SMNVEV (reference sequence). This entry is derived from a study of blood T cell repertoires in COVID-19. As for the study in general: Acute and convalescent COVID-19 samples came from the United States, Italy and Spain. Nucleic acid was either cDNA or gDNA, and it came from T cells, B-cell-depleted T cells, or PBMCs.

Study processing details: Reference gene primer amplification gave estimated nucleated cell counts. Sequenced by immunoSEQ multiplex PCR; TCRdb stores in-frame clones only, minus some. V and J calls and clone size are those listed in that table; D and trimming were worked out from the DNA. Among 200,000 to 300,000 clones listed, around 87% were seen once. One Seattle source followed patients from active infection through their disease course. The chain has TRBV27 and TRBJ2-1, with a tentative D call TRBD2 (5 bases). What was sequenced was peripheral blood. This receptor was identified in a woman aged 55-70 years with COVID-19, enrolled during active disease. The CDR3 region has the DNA TGTGCCAGCAACACCCCAAGAGGGAACACGAATGAGCAGTTCTTC. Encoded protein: CASNTPRGNTNEQFF.